The 28 T cell receptor beta chains listed next were all sequenced from one sample in a study of cytomegalovirus exposure and HLA in healthy donors. The PCR used 60 Vbeta and 13 Jbeta primers. Sequenced by immunoSEQ multiplex PCR; TCRdb stores in-frame clones only, minus some. The profile shows 130,000 to 150,000 clones, 82% of them singletons. The sample was PBMCs. Every receptor here comes from a male donor in good health and CMV-seronegative.

This sequence joins TRBV10-3 and TRBJ1-1; D gene ambiguous. CDR3 length: 15 residues. V shed 7 bases and J shed 4 bases, with 19 bases lying between them. The germline gives CDR1 ENHRY, CDR2 SYGVKD. The CDR3 reads CAINSGNMYGTEAFF. CDR3 coding DNA: TGTGCCATCAATTCCGGGAACATGTATGGCACTGAAGCTTTCTTT.

This clone appeared a single time. The chain links TRBV7-2 to TRBJ2-3; D is perhaps TRBD1 (5 bases). Germline lookup yields CDR1 SGHTA and CDR2 FQGNSA. V lost 1 base and J lost 6, with 8 bases in between. This CDR3 comprises 13 residues. The CDR3 DNA is TGTGCCAGCAGCTTAGGGTGGGGCGATACGCAGTATTTT. This codes for CASSLGWGDTQYF. The whole variable domain, filled in from reference TRBV7-2 and TRBJ2-3, reads GAGVSQSPSNKVTEKGKDVELRCDPISGHTALYWYRQSLGQGLEFLIYFQGNSAPDKSGLPSDRFSAERTGGSVSTLTIQRTQQEDSAVYLCASSLGWGDTQYFGPGTRLTVL.

V is TRBV7-3 and J is TRBJ1-6; unclear D gene. There are 14 residues in the CDR3. Germline values: CDR1 SGHTA, CDR2 FQGTGA. Trimming removed 5 bases at V and 3 bases at J, with 8 bases between. The CDR3 is CASSVEGYNSPLHF. The DNA for the CDR3 is TGTGCCAGCAGCGTGGAGGGCTATAATTCACCCCTCCACTTT.

The chain employs TRBV6-4 and TRBJ2-1; 7 bases map to TRBD2. Per the germline V gene, CDR1 is MRHNA and CDR2 is SNTAGT. V shed 4 bases, J shed 2 bases, and the junction held 5 bases outside the gene matches. The CDR3 is 15 residues long. The DNA for the CDR3 is TGTGCCAGCAGTGCCCTAGCGGAGCCCTACAATGAGCAGTTCTTC. Its protein is CASSALAEPYNEQFF.

This rearrangement joins TRBV25-1 to TRBJ2-2; 7 nucleotides align to TRBD2. Looked up from germline, CDR1 is MGHDK and CDR2 is SYGVNS. Trimming removed 2 bases from V and 0 bases from J; junction bases left unmatched: 3. The CDR3 spans 16 residues. As DNA, the CDR3 is TGTGCCAGCAGTGAAATGGGGGGGACGAACACCGGGGAGCTGTTTTTT. It yields the protein CASSEMGGTNTGELFF.

In its sample, this clone was seen once. The rearrangement uses TRBV9 and TRBJ2-2, with TRBD1 matching over 10 bases. The germline CDR1 and CDR2 sequences are SGDLS and YYNGEE. CDR3 length: 18 residues. The J segment lost 2 bases and the V segment lost 0 bases, leaving 7 bases of the junction unmatched. The CDR3 reads CASSVARTGGINTGELFF. The CDR3 DNA reads TGTGCCAGCAGCGTAGCCCGGACAGGGGGGATAAACACCGGGGAGCTGTTTTTT.

The rearrangement joins TRBV5-6 to TRBJ2-1; 8 bases match TRBD1. V was pared by 4 bases and J by 2 bases, with 2 bases of the junction left unmatched. The CDR3 spans 14 residues. Looked up from germline, CDR1 is SGHDT and CDR2 is YYEEEE. CDR3 loop: CASSKDRAYNEQFF. The CDR3, as DNA: TGTGCCAGCAGCAAGGACAGGGCCTACAATGAGCAGTTCTTC.

V and J are TRBV2 and TRBJ2-5; perhaps TRBD1 as D (5 bases). CDR1 is SNHLY and CDR2 is FYNNEI in the germline V gene. The CDR3 consists of 14 residues. V lost 3 bases to trimming and J lost 7 bases, with 15 bases between them. In DNA form, the CDR3 reads TGTGCCAGCAGTGATCGACTGCGGCAGGGGACCCAGTACTTC. Translation: CASSDRLRQGTQYF.

This clone was seen once. The rearrangement joins TRBV11-2 to TRBJ2-7; 10 bases are a match to TRBD1. Germline V gives CDR1 SGHAT, CDR2 FQNNGV. After removal of 5 bases from V and 4 bases from J, the junction contained 11 bases not matched to a gene. The CDR3 is made up of 16 amino acids. The CDR3 protein is CASSPGTGVIAYEQYF. The CDR3, as DNA: TGTGCCAGCAGCCCCGGGACAGGGGTGATAGCGTACGAGCAGTACTTC. Combining the CDR3 with reference TRBV11-2 and TRBJ2-7 gives the whole variable domain EAGVAQSPRYKIIEKRQSVAFWCNPISGHATLYWYQQILGQGPKLLIQFQNNGVVDDSQLPKDRFSAERLKGVDSTLKIQPAKLEDSAVYLCASSPGTGVIAYEQYFGPGTRLTVT.

The rearrangement uses TRBV11-1 and TRBJ2-5; a weak D match, TRBD2 (6 bases). CDR1 is SGHAT, CDR2 FQDESV, per germline (reference sequence). V lost 5 bases to trimming and J lost 5 bases, with 24 bases between them. The CDR3 is made up of 17 amino acids. CDR3 DNA: TGTGCCAGCAGCCTCGAGCCCTCTCGAGCGGAGGGGGAGACCCAGTACTTC. It yields the protein CASSLEPSRAEGETQYF.

The V call is TRBV5-5, the J call TRBJ1-1, with unresolved D. The CDR3 covers 15 residues. Trimming cost V 0 bases and J 5 bases, with 14 bases left between them. The germline V gene encodes CDR1 SGHKS and CDR2 YYEKEE (reference sequence). The CDR3 sequence: CASSLGHTMATEAFF. The CDR3 coding sequence is TGTGCCAGCAGCTTGGGACATACCATGGCGACTGAAGCTTTCTTT. Full variable domain (remainder filled in from reference TRBV5-5 and TRBJ1-1): DAGVTQSPTHLIKTRGQQVTLRCSPISGHKSVSWYQQVLGQGPQFIFQYYEKEERGRGNFPDRFSARQFPNYSSELNVNALLLGDSALYLCASSLGHTMATEAFFGQGTRLTVV.

This chain links TRBV15 with TRBJ2-1; 9 bases map to TRBD1. Germline CDR1 is LNHNV and CDR2 is YYDKDF (reference sequence). The trim removed 0 bases at V and 8 bases at J, leaving 8 bases unmatched. CDR3 size: 16 residues. The CDR3 reads CATSRDLMTGGHEQFF. In DNA form, the CDR3 reads TGTGCCACCAGCAGAGATCTCATGACAGGGGGGCATGAGCAGTTCTTC.

Remarks on this clone: Within the sample, other DNA sequences also encode this same CDR3. V and J are TRBV7-3 and TRBJ1-1; D uncertain. The germline V and J ends were trimmed by 3 bases and 2 bases, with 7 bases remaining between them. This CDR3 spans 13 amino acids. The germline gives CDR1 SGHTA, CDR2 FQGTGA. In DNA, the CDR3 is TGTGCCAGCAGCTTTTCGAGCAACACTGAAGCTTTCTTT. It codes for CASSFSSNTEAFF. Full variable domain (outside the CDR3, taken from reference TRBV7-3 and TRBJ1-1): GAGVSQTPSNKVTEKGKYVELRCDPISGHTALYWYRQSLGQGPEFLIYFQGTGAADDSGLPNDRFFAVRPEGSVSTLKIQRTERGDSAVYLCASSFSSNTEAFFGQGTRLTVV.

This clone appeared a single time. The V gene is TRBV27, the J gene TRBJ1-4; D might be TRBD1 (5 bases). Germline V CDR1 and CDR2: MNHEY, SMNVEV (reference sequence). The CDR3 runs 15 residues. V lost 10 bases, J lost 4 bases, and 19 bases lay in between. The CDR3 region has the DNA TGTGCCAACAAACAGGAACAACCGTATAATGAAAAACTGTTTTTT. Translation gives CANKQEQPYNEKLFF.

This chain links TRBV5-1 with TRBJ1-2, with TRBD1 identical over 7 bases. Germline loops: CDR1 SGHRS, CDR2 YFSETQ. This CDR3 comprises 11 residues. V lost 3 bases and J lost 8; bases outside the gene matches: 1. The CDR3 loop reads CASSSGQGYTF. CDR3 DNA: TGCGCCAGCAGCTCGGGACAGGGCTACACCTTC.

The V call is TRBV5-4, the J call TRBJ2-1; TRBD2 agrees at 7 bases. The trim removed 7 bases at V and 7 bases at J, leaving 5 bases unmatched. CDR3 length equals 12 residues. Germline lookup yields CDR1 SGHNT and CDR2 YYREEE (reference sequence). The CDR3 DNA reads as TGTGCCAGCGGAGGCGGGAGAAATGAGCAGTTCTTC. Translating it yields CASGGGRNEQFF.

CDR3 protein: CASRRGAGELFF. CDR3 in DNA: TGTGCCAGCAGGCGGGGAGCCGGGGAGCTGTTTTTT. The J gene is TRBJ2-2, the V gene TRBV27, with a possible D match to TRBD2 (6 bases). V lost 6 bases to trimming and J lost 6 bases, with 8 bases between them. The germline V gene has CDR1 MNHEY and CDR2 SMNVEV (reference sequence). This CDR3 has 12 residues.

The chain combines TRBV10-3 with TRBJ1-2; 7 positions match TRBD1. Germline lookup yields CDR1 ENHRY and CDR2 SYGVKD. Trimming at V came to 6 bases and at J to 12 bases, leaving 13 bases not matched to a gene. This CDR3 comprises 13 residues. CDR3 sequence (DNA): TGTGCCATCAGGAACCACATACAGGGGCCGAACACCTTC. Translating gives CAIRNHIQGPNTF.

The rearrangement joins TRBV6-5 to TRBJ2-1; TRBD2 agrees at 7 bases. CDR1 MNHEY and CDR2 SVGAGI come from the germline V gene. The CDR3 is 15 residues long. Trimming cost V 6 bases and J 5 bases; bases outside gene matches: 10. CDR3 protein: CASRIRDYSDNEQFF. As DNA, the CDR3 is TGTGCCAGCAGGATCCGGGACTACTCAGACAATGAGCAGTTCTTC.

The DNA of the CDR3 is TGTGCCAGCAGTGCCGGACTAGCGGGGGGAACCTACGAGCAGTACTTC. Its translation is CASSAGLAGGTYEQYF. J is TRBJ2-5 and V is TRBV2; TRBD2 matches 14 bases. The end of the DNA aligns better with TRBJ2-7, so the J call may be wrong. The germline gives CDR1 SNHLY, CDR2 FYNNEI. The CDR3 has 16 amino acids.

With respect to this clone: The sample contains more than one DNA sequence encoding this CDR3. The CDR3 DNA follows: TGTGCCAGCAGTTTTTCTGGGAGCTACGAGCAGTACTTC. This sequence encodes CASSFSGSYEQYF. The chain employs TRBV27 and TRBJ2-7, with D possibly matching TRBD2 (5 bases). The V end lost 3 bases, the J end lost 3 bases, and 9 bases lay between the germline ends. Germline-derived CDR1 and CDR2 are MNHEY and SMNVEV (reference sequence). The CDR3 is made up of 13 amino acids.

This clone was detected only a few times. CDR3 coding DNA: TGCGCCAGCAGCTCATGGACAGGGGGGAACACCGGGGAGCTGTTTTTT. This translates into CASSSWTGGNTGELFF. The chain joins TRBV5-1 to TRBJ2-2; 10 nucleotides line up with TRBD1. Germline V CDR1 and CDR2: SGHRS, YFSETQ. The CDR3 runs to 16 residues. V dropped 3 bases and J dropped 1; count of bases not matched to a gene: 3. The full variable domain, its missing parts supplied by reference TRBV5-1 and TRBJ2-2, is KAGVTQTPRYLIKTRGQQVTLSCSPISGHRSVSWYQQTPGQGLQFLFEYFSETQRNKGNFPGRFSGRQFSNSRSEMNVSTLELGDSALYLCASSSWTGGNTGELFFGEGSRLTVL.

The rearrangement joins TRBV5-6 to TRBJ1-5, with 10 bases matching TRBD1. Unmatched junction bases numbered 4, after V lost 4 bases and J lost 6 bases. The CDR3 length is 14 residues. The germline gives CDR1 SGHDT, CDR2 YYEEEE. CDR3 in amino acids: CASSTGTGVQPQHF. The CDR3, as DNA: TGTGCCAGCAGCACCGGGACAGGGGTTCAGCCCCAGCATTTT.

This chain links TRBV19 with TRBJ2-1, with 7 bases aligning to TRBD2. This CDR3 is built from 15 residues. Trimming at V came to 3 bases and at J to 9 bases, leaving 11 bases not matched to a gene. Germline V CDR1 and CDR2: LNHDA, SQIVND (reference sequence). The CDR3 sequence is CASSIDRGSGVEQFF. The CDR3 bases are TGTGCCAGTAGTATTGATCGCGGGAGCGGGGTTGAGCAGTTCTTC.

The chain joins TRBV7-8 to TRBJ2-6; tentatively, D is TRBD1 (5 bases). Germline V gene data show CDR1 as SGHVS and CDR2 as FQNEAQ. The V gene lost 2 bases and the J gene lost 2 bases, with 7 bases spanning the gap. CDR3 size: 15 residues. The CDR3 region is CASSLSRAGANVLTF. CDR3 sequence (DNA): TGTGCCAGCAGCTTATCCAGGGCTGGGGCCAACGTCCTGACTTTC.

This chain connects TRBV6-5 to TRBJ1-1; maybe TRBD1 (5 bases). This CDR3 spans 11 amino acids. CDR1 is MNHEY, CDR2 SVGAGI, per germline. With 7 bases removed from V and 4 bases from J, the gap between germline ends came to 7 bases. In DNA, the CDR3 is TGTGCCAGCAAGGGGCTCACTGAAGCTTTCTTT. Translation: CASKGLTEAFF.

This chain joins TRBV14 and TRBJ1-1, with D tentatively TRBD1 (5 bases). Germline V lookup: CDR1 SGHDN, CDR2 FVKESK. V was clipped by 2 bases and J by 6 bases, with 10 bases between them. The CDR3 contains 13 residues. The CDR3 DNA sequence: TGTGCCAGCAGCCAACTTGGGGGGGCTGAAGCTTTCTTT. It translates to CASSQLGGAEAFF.

The chain uses TRBV5-1 and TRBJ2-5; 9 positions agree with TRBD2. CDR1 and CDR2 (germline): SGHRS, YFSETQ. With V trimmed by 0 bases and J by 5 bases, 11 bases remained unmatched. There are 17 residues in the CDR3. The CDR3 nucleotides are TGCGCCAGCAGCTTGGGGATAGCGGGGGCTGGTGTCGAGACCCAGTACTTC. Translated: CASSLGIAGAGVETQYF.